This T cell receptor beta chain was captured by sequencing in a study of T cells in Graves' hyperthyroidism and ophthalmopathy. Study summary: Peripheral blood was taken when the disease was first diagnosed, before any treatment began.

Findings and limits, study-wide: A model built on 13 V-J features separated ophthalmopathy from stable hyperthyroidism.

It was RNA transcripts that yielded the amplified TCR beta CDR3 regions. First-round RT-PCR of the TCR CDR3 relied on the HTBI primer set. Via MiXCR, TCRdb re-called the multiplex PCR reads, giving one row per CDR3 protein. Among 160,000 or so distinct CDR3 sequences listed, less than 10% were seen once. This clonotype occurred many times. As yet, its antigen is unknown. Diagnosis of hyperthyroidism was new in patients aged 18 to 65, and its duration was under 2 months. This clonotype was sampled from a woman younger than 35 with Graves' hyperthyroidism that later progressed to Graves' ophthalmopathy. Sequencing input: blood.

The CDR3 region has the DNA TGTGCCAGCGTACGGGGAGCCAGTCGCAATGAGCAGTTCTTC. Its translation is CASVRGASRNEQFF. This chain joins TRBV6-1 and TRBJ2-1; D is perhaps TRBD2 (5 bases). V gave up 8 bases and J gave up 6 bases, with 17 bases separating them. This CDR3 comprises 14 residues. CDR1 and CDR2 from the germline V gene are MNHNS and SASEGT.